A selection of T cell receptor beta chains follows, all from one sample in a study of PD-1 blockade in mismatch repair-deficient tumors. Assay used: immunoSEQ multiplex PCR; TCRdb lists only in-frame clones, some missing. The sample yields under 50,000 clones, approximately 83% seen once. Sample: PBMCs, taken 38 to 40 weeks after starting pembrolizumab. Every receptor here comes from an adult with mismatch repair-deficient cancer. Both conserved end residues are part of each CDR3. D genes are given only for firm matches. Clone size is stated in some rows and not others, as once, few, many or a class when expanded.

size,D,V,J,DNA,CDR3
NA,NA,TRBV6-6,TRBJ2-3,TGTGCCAGCAGAGAGATTACAGGGTTAGATACGCAGTATTTT,CASREITGLDTQYF
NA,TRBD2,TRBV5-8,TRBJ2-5,TGTGCCAGCAGCTTGGGGACTAGTGGAAAAGAGACCCAGTACTTC,CASSLGTSGKETQYF
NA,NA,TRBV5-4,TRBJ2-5,TGTGCCAGCAGCCCCAAACTAGTTGGCGAGACCCAGTACTTC,CASSPKLVGETQYF
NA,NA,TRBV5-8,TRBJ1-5,TGTGCCAGCAGCCTCTACAGGTCTCATCAGCCCCAGCATTTT,CASSLYRSHQPQHF
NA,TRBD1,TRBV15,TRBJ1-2,TGTGCCACCAGCAGAGAAAGAAGGGGGCCCTATGGCTACACCTTC,CATSRERRGPYGYTF
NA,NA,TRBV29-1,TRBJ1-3,TGCAGCGTTGAAAGGCAGGCTGGAAACACCATATATTTT,CSVERQAGNTIYF
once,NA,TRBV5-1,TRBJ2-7,TGCGCCAGCAGCATTGGGACGGGAGAAGAGCAGTACTTC,CASSIGTGEEQYF
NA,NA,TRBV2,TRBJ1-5,TGTGCCAGCAGTGATTGGGAGACTACCAATCAGCCCCAGCATTTT,CASSDWETTNQPQHF
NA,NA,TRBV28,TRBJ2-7,TGTGCCAGCAGTTCCCCATCCTGGAGCTCCTACGAGCAGTACTTC,CASSSPSWSSYEQYF
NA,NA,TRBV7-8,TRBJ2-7,TGTGCCAGCAGCTTAGCCCGACTAGGGGAGCAGTACTTC,CASSLARLGEQYF
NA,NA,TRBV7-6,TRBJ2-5,TGTGCCAGCAGCTTAGGAATCAGGGAGACCCAGTACTTC,CASSLGIRETQYF
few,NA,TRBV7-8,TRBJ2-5,TGTGCCAGCAGCTTAGGTATAAGCATGGAGACCCAGTACTTC,CASSLGISMETQYF
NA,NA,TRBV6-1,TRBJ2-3,TGTGCCAGCACCACGGCGGATAGGGATACGCAGTATTTT,CASTTADRDTQYF
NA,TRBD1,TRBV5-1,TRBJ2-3,TGCGCCAGCAGCTTGGGGGACAGGGGGACAGATACGCAGTATTTT,CASSLGDRGTDTQYF
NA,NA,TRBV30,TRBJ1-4,TGTGCCTGGAGTATACGGAATGAAAAACTGTTTTTT,CAWSIRNEKLFF
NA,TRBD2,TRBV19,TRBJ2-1,TGTGCCAGTAGTAGAGTCGGACTAGCGGGATCCGATGAGCAGTTCTTC,CASSRVGLAGSDEQFF
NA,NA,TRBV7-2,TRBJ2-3,TGTGCCAGCAGCTTGTCTGTCGTTAGCGCCACAGATACGCAGTATTTT,CASSLSVVSATDTQYF
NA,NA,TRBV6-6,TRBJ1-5,TGTGCCAGCAGTTCGACTGGCCCAACTCAGCCCCAGCATTTT,CASSSTGPTQPQHF
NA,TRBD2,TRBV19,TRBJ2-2,TGTGCCAGTAGTATGAAGAAGCGGGGAGTAGCCGGGGAGCTGTTTTTT,CASSMKKRGVAGELFF
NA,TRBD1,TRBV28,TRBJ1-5,TGTGCCAGCAGTAGGGACAGCTTCTCTTATAGCAATCAGCCCCAGCATTTT,CASSRDSFSYSNQPQHF
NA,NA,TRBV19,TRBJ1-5,TGTGCCAGTAGTATCCTCTATAGCAATCAGCCCCAGCATTTT,CASSILYSNQPQHF
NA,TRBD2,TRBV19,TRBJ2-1,TGTGCCAGTAGTATAGCTAGCGGGACATTTTACAATGAGCAGTTCTTC,CASSIASGTFYNEQFF
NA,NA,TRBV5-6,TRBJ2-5,TGTGCCAGCAGGGGACAGCCCTCGGGGGACCAGTACTTC,CASRGQPSGDQYF
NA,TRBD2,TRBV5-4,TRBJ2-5,TGTGCCAGCAGCGAAAGAGCGGGAACGGAGACCCAGTACTTC,CASSERAGTETQYF
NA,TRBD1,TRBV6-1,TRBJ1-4,TGTGCCAGCAGGGTTGGGACAGGGACTGAAAAACTGTTTTTT,CASRVGTGTEKLFF
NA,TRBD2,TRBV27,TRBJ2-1,TGTGCCAGCAGTTCGCCGACTAGCGGGAGTACCTACAATGAGCAGTTCTTC,CASSSPTSGSTYNEQFF
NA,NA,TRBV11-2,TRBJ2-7,TGTGCCAGCAGCTCTCTAAGTTACAGGCGGAGCTCCTACGAGCAGTACTTC,CASSSLSYRRSSYEQYF
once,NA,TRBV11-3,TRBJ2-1,TGTGCCAGCAGCGGCGGAAGCTCCTACAATGAGCAGTTCTTC,CASSGGSSYNEQFF
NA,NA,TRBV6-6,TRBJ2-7,TGTGCCAGCAGTTACGGTGGGCAATCCTACGAGCAGTACTTC,CASSYGGQSYEQYF
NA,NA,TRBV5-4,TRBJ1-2,TGTGCCAGCAGCCCCGACGGGGAGGGCATGGATGGCTACACCTTC,CASSPDGEGMDGYTF
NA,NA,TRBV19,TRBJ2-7,TGTGCCAGTAGTATGTTCGTGGGCAGAACCTACGAGCAGTACTTC,CASSMFVGRTYEQYF
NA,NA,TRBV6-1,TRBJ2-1,TGTGCCAGCAGAGAACCGGGGAACCTTCACAATGAGCAGTTCTTC,CASREPGNLHNEQFF
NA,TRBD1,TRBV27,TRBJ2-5,TGTGCCAGCAGCCGGGACAGGGGCTCCCAAGAGACCCAGTACTTC,CASSRDRGSQETQYF
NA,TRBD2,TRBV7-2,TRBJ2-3,TGTGCCAGCAGCTTAGTTTCCGGGAGGACAGATACGCAGTATTTT,CASSLVSGRTDTQYF
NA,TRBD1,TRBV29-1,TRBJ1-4,TGCAGCGTTCCCGGGACAGGGGATGAAAAACTGTTTTTT,CSVPGTGDEKLFF
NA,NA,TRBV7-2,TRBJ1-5,TGTGCCAGCAGCTTAGGATACGGGGGCAATCAGCCCCAGCATTTT,CASSLGYGGNQPQHF
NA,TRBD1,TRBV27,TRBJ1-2,TGTGCCAGCAGTTCCCGGACAGGGAACGGCTACACCTTC,CASSSRTGNGYTF
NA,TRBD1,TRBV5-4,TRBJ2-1,TGTGCCAGCAGCCCGCCGGGACAGGGGGCTGAGAATGAGCAGTTCTTC,CASSPPGQGAENEQFF
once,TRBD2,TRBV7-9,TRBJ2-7,TGTGCCAGCAGCTATTATAGCGGGAGGGCCCTTTTCGAGCAGTACTTC,CASSYYSGRALFEQYF
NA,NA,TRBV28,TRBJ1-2,TGTGCCAGCAGTGCTGAAACAGTACCCTATGGCTACACCTTC,CASSAETVPYGYTF
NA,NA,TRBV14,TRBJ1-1,TGTGCCAGCAGCCTCTCAGGGATGAACACTGAAGCTTTCTTT,CASSLSGMNTEAFF
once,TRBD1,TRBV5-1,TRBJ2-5,TGCGCCAGCAGCTTGGGGACAGGGCAAGAGACCCAGTACTTC,CASSLGTGQETQYF
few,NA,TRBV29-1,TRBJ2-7,TGCAGCGTGGGGCGGATCACGGGCGAGCAGTACTTC,CSVGRITGEQYF
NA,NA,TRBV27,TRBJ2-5,TGTGCCAGCAGCCTATCCCGGGGGAGCCAAGAGACCCAGTACTTC,CASSLSRGSQETQYF
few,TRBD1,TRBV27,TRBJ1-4,TGTGCCAGCAGTGCTAGGACAGGGGGAGATGAAAAACTGTTTTTT,CASSARTGGDEKLFF
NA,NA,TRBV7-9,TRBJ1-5,TGTGCCAGCAGCTTCGCGGGGAATCAGCCCCAGCATTTT,CASSFAGNQPQHF
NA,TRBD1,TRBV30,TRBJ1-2,TGTGCCTGGAGTATCGGACAGGGGGAGTATTATGGCTACACCTTC,CAWSIGQGEYYGYTF
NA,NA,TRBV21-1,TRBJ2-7,TGTGCCAGCAGGGGAGTGAACGAGCAGTACTTC,CASRGVNEQYF
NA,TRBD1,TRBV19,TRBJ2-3,TGTGCCAGTAGAGACCGGGACAGGGCCTATACGCAGTATTTT,CASRDRDRAYTQYF
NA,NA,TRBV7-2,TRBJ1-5,TGTGCCAGCAGCTTAAGGGGAGGTCAGCCCCAGCATTTT,CASSLRGGQPQHF
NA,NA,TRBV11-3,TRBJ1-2,TGTGCCAGCAGCTTTACAGGCTATGGCTACACCTTC,CASSFTGYGYTF